There are a few counts of the clone carrying this TCR beta chain. These data come from a study of spatial heterogeneity in lung cancer. Overall study context: Alpha-chain sequences were consistently detected less often than beta-chain sequences.

Trimming cost V 5 bases and J 3 bases, with 13 bases left between them. Germline V gene lookup returns CDR1 LNHDA and CDR2 SQIVND (reference sequence). The CDR3 consists of 14 residues. As to time point: sample taken at primary tumor resection. About 73 TRACERx patients with early, untreated non-small cell lung cancer donated samples. The input material, whole RNA from tumor, nontumor lung or frozen PBMC, was sequenced unsorted. The presence of a unique molecular identifier marked each TCR cDNA molecule. In TCRdb, the 5' RACE reads were re-called with MiXCR into one record per CDR3 protein. The data contain 35,000 to 55,000 distinct CDR3 sequences, almost 7% of them singletons.

This sequence joins TRBV19 and TRBJ1-2; tentative D call: TRBD1 (5 bases). The source of this sequence is a female donor with early-stage non-small cell lung cancer. The sequencing used PBMCs, collected at surgery. DNA of the CDR3: TGTGCCAGTAGTTCTCTCGGGACGGACTATGGCTACACCTTC. It specifies CASSSLGTDYGYTF.